A single sample is the source of the 7 T cell receptor beta chains below, sequenced in a study of blood T cell repertoires in COVID-19. This table comes from immunoSEQ multiplex PCR, and its TCRdb copy is limited to in-frame clones, with some not included. In the table there are fewer than 350,000 clones, 70% to 90% of which are singletons. The sample consisted of PBMCs or T cells enriched from blood (not recorded which). These TCRs come from a woman between 40 and 55 years old with acute COVID-19.

The V and J genes are TRBV9 and TRBJ1-3; no definite D call. This CDR3 is built from 14 residues. Germline-derived CDR1 and CDR2 are SGDLS and YYNGEE. V was shortened by 1 base and J by 3 bases, with 8 bases between the two germline ends. In DNA form, the CDR3 reads TGTGCCAGCAGCGTAACCGGGAGTGGAAACACCATATATTTT. Translating gives CASSVTGSGNTIYF.

CDR3 coding DNA: TGTGCCAGCAGTTACGGCCAGGGACTAGCGGACTACGAGCAGTACTTC. Translated: CASSYGQGLADYEQYF. V is TRBV6-6 and J is TRBJ2-7; 11 bases are a match to TRBD2. The germline CDR1 and CDR2 sequences are MNHNY and SVGAGI (reference sequence). The CDR3 sequence is 16 residues long. The V segment lost 2 bases and the J segment 3 bases; nucleotides outside the gene matches: 6.

The V gene is TRBV24-1, the J gene TRBJ2-7, with 11 nucleotides matching TRBD2. Unmatched junction bases numbered 8, after V lost 5 bases and J lost 0 bases. Germline loops: CDR1 KGHDR, CDR2 SFDVKD. The CDR3 loop spans 17 amino acids. The CDR3 protein is CATSAPATSGTSYEQYF. The CDR3 region has the DNA TGTGCCACCAGTGCCCCCGCGACTAGCGGGACCTCCTACGAGCAGTACTTC.

This chain links TRBV5-1 with TRBJ2-1, with D maybe TRBD1 (6 bases). CDR1 and CDR2 from the germline V gene are SGHRS and YFSETQ. The CDR3 loop spans 14 amino acids. The V and J ends lost 2 bases and 5 bases respectively, with 11 bases between them. CDR3 protein: CASSFGTNNNEQFF. In nucleotides, the CDR3 is TGCGCCAGCAGCTTTGGGACAAATAACAATGAGCAGTTCTTC.

The V and J genes are TRBV5-1 and TRBJ1-6, with 9 bases fitting TRBD1. The CDR3 runs to 14 residues. CDR1 and CDR2 (germline): SGHRS, YFSETQ. The V gene end was trimmed by 6 bases and the J gene end by 10 bases; junction bases not matched to a gene: 8. The CDR3 protein is CASTRTGAGSPLHF. In DNA form, the CDR3 reads TGCGCCAGCACCCGGACAGGGGCCGGGTCACCCCTCCACTTT.

The chain is built from TRBV6-5 and TRBJ1-5, with D possibly TRBD1 on 5 matching bases. V lost 9 bases and J lost 2, with 17 bases in between. Germline V gene sequence: CDR1 MNHEY, CDR2 SVGAGI. The CDR3 contains 15 residues. CDR3: CARTGPGLGNQPQHF. In DNA, the CDR3 is TGTGCCAGGACGGGCCCAGGGTTGGGCAATCAGCCCCAGCATTTT.

J is TRBJ2-5 and V is TRBV18, with D possibly TRBD1 on 6 matching bases. In germline, CDR1 is KGHSH, CDR2 LQKENI. CDR3 length equals 15 residues. Trimming took 2 bases from V and 0 from J, leaving 10 bases between them. For the CDR3, the DNA is TGTGCCAGCTCACCAATGAGACAGGACCAAGAGACCCAGTACTTC. Translated, it gives CASSPMRQDQETQYF.